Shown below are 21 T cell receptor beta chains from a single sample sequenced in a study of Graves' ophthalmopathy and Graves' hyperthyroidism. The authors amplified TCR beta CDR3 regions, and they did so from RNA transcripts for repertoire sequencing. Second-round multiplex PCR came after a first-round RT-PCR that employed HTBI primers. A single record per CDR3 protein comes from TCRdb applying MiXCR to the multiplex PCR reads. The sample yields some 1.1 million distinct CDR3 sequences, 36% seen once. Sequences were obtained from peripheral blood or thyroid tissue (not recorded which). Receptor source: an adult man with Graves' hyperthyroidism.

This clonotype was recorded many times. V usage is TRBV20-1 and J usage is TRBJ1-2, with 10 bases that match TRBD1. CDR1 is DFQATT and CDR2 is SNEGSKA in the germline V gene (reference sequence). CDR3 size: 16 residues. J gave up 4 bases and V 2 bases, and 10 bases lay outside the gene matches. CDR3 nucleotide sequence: TGCAGTGCTAGACCTACGACAGGGGGCGCGTTCTATGGCTACACCTTC. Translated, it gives CSARPTTGGAFYGYTF.

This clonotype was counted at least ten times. The CDR3 loop reads CAVGGGSGELFF. The CDR3 DNA reads TGTGCCGTAGGAGGGGGATCCGGGGAGCTGTTTTTT. V is TRBV10-3 and J is TRBJ2-2; either TRBD1 or TRBD2 may supply D (6 bases each). Germline V CDR1 and CDR2: ENHRY, SYGVKD. The V and J ends lost 11 bases and 6 bases respectively, with 13 bases between them. The CDR3 runs 12 residues.

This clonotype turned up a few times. For the CDR3, the DNA is TGTGCCAGCAGCCTCACCCCGGTTTCCGGGGAGCTGTTTTTT. Its protein product is CASSLTPVSGELFF. The rearrangement joins TRBV11-2 to TRBJ2-2, with D unclear. The V gene's germline CDR1 is SGHAT and CDR2 FQNNGV. The V gene lost 5 bases and the J gene lost 6 bases, with 13 bases spanning the gap. This CDR3 comprises 14 residues. Full variable domain (outside the CDR3, taken from reference TRBV11-2 and TRBJ2-2): EAGVAQSPRYKIIEKRQSVAFWCNPISGHATLYWYQQILGQGPKLLIQFQNNGVVDDSQLPKDRFSAERLKGVDSTLKIQPAKLEDSAVYLCASSLTPVSGELFFGEGSRLTVL.

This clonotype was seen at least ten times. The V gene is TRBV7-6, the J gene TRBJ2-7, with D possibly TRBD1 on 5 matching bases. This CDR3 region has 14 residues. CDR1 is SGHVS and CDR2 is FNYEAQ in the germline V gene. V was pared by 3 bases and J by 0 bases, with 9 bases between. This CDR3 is CASSLDTFSYEQYF. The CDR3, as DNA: TGTGCCAGCAGCTTGGACACCTTCTCCTACGAGCAGTACTTC.

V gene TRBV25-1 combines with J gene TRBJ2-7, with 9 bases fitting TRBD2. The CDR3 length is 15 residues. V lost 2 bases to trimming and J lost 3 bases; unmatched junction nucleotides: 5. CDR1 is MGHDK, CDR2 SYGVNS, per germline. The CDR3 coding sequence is TGTGCCAGCAGTGAACCGAGAGCGGGAGGCTACGAGCAGTACTTC. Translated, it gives CASSEPRAGGYEQYF.

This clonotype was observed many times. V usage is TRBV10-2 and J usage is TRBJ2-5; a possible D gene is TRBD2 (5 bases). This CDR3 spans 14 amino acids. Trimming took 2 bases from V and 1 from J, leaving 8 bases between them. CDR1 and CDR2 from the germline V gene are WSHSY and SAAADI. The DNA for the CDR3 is TGCGCCAGCAGTGAGCGGGGAGCCCAAGAGACCCAGTACTTC. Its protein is CASSERGAQETQYF.

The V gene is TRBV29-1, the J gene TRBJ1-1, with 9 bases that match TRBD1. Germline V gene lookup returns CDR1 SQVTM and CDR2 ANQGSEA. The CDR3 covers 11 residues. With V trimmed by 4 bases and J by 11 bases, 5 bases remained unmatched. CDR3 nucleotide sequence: TGCAGCGTTGGATCCGGACAGGGGGCTTTCTTT. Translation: CSVGSGQGAFF.

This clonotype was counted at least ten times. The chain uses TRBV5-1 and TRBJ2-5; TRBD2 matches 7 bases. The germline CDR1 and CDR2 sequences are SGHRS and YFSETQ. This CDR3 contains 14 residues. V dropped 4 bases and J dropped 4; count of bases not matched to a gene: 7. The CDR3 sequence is CASSRGEVRETQYF. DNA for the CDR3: TGCGCCAGCAGCCGGGGGGAAGTTCGAGAGACCCAGTACTTC.

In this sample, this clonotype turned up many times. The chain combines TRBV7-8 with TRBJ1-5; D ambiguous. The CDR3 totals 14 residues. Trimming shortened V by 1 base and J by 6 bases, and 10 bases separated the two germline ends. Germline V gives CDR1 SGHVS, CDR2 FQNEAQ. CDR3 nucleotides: TGTGCCAGCAGCTTAGAATCCCGGGGTCAGCCCCAGCATTTT. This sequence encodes CASSLESRGQPQHF.

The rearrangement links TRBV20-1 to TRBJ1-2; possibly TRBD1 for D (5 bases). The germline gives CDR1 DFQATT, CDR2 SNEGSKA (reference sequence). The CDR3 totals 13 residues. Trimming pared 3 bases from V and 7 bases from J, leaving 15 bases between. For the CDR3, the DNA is TGCAGTGCTAGGGGCTACTCAGGGTCTGGCTACACCTTC. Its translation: CSARGYSGSGYTF.

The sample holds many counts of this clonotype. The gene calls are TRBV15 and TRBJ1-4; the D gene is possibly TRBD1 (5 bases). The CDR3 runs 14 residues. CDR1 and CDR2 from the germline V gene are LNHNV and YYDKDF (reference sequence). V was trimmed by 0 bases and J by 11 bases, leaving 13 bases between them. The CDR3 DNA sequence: TGTGCCACCAGCAGAGACAGGGTACTTCTGAAACTGTTTTTT. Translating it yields CATSRDRVLLKLFF.

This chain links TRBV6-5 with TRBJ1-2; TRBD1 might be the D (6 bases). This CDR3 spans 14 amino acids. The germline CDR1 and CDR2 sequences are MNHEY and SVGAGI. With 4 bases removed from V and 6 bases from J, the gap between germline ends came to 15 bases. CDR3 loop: CASSFPTGIDGYTF. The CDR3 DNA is TGTGCCAGCAGTTTCCCGACAGGAATCGATGGCTACACCTTC.

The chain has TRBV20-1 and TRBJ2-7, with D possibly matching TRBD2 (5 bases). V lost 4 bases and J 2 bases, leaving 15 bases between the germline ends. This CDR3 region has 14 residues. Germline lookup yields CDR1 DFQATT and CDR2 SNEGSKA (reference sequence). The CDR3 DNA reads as TGCAGTGCTAAAGCACCGGTGGGAGCCTACGAGCAGTACTTC. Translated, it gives CSAKAPVGAYEQYF.

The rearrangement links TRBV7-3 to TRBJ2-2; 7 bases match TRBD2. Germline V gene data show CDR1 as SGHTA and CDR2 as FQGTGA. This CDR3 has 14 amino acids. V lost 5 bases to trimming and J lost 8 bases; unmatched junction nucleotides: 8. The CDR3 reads CASSLLGGGGELFF. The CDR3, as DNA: TGTGCCAGCAGCCTCCTGGGGGGGGGAGGGGAGCTGTTTTTT. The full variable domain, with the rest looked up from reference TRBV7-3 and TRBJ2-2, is GAGVSQTPSNKVTEKGKYVELRCDPISGHTALYWYRQSLGQGPEFLIYFQGTGAADDSGLPNDRFFAVRPEGSVSTLKIQRTERGDSAVYLCASSLLGGGGELFFGEGSRLTVL.

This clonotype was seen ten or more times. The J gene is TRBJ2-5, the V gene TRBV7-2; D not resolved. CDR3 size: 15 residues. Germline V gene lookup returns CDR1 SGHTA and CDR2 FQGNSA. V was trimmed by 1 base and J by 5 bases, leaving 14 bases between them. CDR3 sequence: CASSLVLGSVETQYF. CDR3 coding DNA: TGTGCCAGCAGCTTAGTTTTGGGCAGCGTCGAGACCCAGTACTTC.

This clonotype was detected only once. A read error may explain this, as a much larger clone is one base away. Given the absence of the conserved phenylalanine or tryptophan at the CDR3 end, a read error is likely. The CDR3 loop is CASSYFGQPQHC. CDR3 DNA sequence: TGTGCCAGCAGCTACTTCGGTCAGCCCCAGCATTGT. V and J are TRBV7-9 and TRBJ1-5; no clear D gene. Germline CDR1 reads SEHNR; CDR2 reads FQNEAQ (reference sequence). This CDR3 spans 12 amino acids. V lost 4 bases, J lost 6 bases, and 7 bases lay in between.

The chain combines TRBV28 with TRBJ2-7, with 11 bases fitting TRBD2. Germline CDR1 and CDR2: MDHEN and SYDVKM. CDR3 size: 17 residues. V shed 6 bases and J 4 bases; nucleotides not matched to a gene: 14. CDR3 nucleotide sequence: TGTGCCAGCAGCGAAGGAGGGCTAGCGGGAGGCGGTTACGAGCAGTACTTC. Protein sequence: CASSEGGLAGGGYEQYF.

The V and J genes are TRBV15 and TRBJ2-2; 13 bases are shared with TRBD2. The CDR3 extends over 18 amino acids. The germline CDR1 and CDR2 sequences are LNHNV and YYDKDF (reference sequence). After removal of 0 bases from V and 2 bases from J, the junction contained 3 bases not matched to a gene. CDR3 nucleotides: TGTGCCACCAGCAGAGATAGGACTAGCGGGAGTAACACCGGGGAGCTGTTTTTT. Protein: CATSRDRTSGSNTGELFF.

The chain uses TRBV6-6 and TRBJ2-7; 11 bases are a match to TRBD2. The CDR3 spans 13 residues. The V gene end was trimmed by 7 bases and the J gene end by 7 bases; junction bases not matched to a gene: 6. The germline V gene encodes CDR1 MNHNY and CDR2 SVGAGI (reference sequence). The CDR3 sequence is CASTIAGGLEQYF. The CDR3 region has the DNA TGTGCCAGCACCATAGCGGGAGGGCTGGAGCAGTACTTC.

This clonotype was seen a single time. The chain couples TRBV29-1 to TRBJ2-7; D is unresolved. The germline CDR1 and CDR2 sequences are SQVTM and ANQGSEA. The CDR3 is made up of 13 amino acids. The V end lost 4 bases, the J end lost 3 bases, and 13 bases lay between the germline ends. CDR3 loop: CSVVGTRGYEQYF. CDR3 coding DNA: TGCAGCGTTGTTGGCACGCGCGGCTACGAGCAGTACTTC.

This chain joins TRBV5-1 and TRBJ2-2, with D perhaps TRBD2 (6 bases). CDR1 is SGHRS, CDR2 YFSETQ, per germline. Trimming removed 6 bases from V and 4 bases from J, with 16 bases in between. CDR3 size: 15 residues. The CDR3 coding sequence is TGCGCCAGCACCCCGGAGGGGCTCGGCACCGGGGAGCTGTTTTTT. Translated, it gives CASTPEGLGTGELFF. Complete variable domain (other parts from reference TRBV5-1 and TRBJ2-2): KAGVTQTPRYLIKTRGQQVTLSCSPISGHRSVSWYQQTPGQGLQFLFEYFSETQRNKGNFPGRFSGRQFSNSRSEMNVSTLELGDSALYLCASTPEGLGTGELFFGEGSRLTVL.